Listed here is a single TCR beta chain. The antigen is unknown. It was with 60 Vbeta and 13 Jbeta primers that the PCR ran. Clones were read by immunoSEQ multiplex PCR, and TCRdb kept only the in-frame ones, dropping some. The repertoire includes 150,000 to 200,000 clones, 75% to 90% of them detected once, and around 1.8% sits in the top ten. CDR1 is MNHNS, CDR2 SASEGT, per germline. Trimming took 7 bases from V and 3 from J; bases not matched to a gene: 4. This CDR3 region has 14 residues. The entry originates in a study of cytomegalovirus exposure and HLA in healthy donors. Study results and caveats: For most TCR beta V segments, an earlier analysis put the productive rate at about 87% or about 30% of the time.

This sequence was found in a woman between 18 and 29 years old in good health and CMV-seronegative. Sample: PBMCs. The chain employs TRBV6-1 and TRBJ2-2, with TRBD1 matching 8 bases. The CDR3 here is CASMDRADTGELFF. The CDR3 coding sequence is TGTGCCAGCATGGACAGGGCGGACACCGGGGAGCTGTTTTTT.